This TCR beta chain comes out of a study of T cells in Graves' hyperthyroidism and ophthalmopathy. General study points: In the blood, most expanded thyroid clonotypes above 0.001 appeared as well.

Amplification of TCR beta CDR3 regions was performed using RNA transcripts as template. Primed by the HTBI set, a first-round RT-PCR was run on the TCR CDR3. From the multiplex PCR reads, TCRdb called clonotypes with MiXCR, one entry per CDR3 protein. The data contain roughly 380,000 distinct CDR3 sequences, around a sixth of them singletons. The CDR3 is 13 amino acids. With 6 bases clipped from V and 5 bases from J, the junction kept 4 bases outside the gene matches. In germline, CDR1 is LNHDA, CDR2 SQIVND (reference sequence). The table lists this clonotype with many counts. Its specificity is unknown. A NOSPECS grade of at least 4, a Clinical Activity Score of at least 3 and duration under 3 months were recorded in ophthalmopathy patients. Diagnoses used clinical symptoms, serum thyroxine and TRAb, thyroid ultrasound and orbital computed tomography. This sample holds PBMCs from roughly 10 ml fresh peripheral blood.

The chain employs TRBV19 and TRBJ1-2; TRBD1 aligns across 9 bases. The sequenced sample was blood. This TCR derives from a woman aged 35 to 49 with Graves' ophthalmopathy. The chain's CDR3 is CASREQGAYGYTF. The CDR3 DNA sequence: TGTGCCAGTAGAGAACAGGGGGCATATGGCTACACCTTC.